The next 26 T cell receptor beta chains were all read from a single sample in a study of CD8 T cells in Susac syndrome. Reverse transcription of about 0.45 to 1 ug RNA was carried out with random hexamers. From the immunoSEQ multiplex PCR reads, TCRdb called clonotypes with MiXCR, one entry per CDR3 protein. The data contain 150,000 to 200,000 distinct CDR3 sequences, about 95% of them seen just once; the ten biggest clones take up 0.085% to 0.13%. Sequenced input: CD4+ T cells from PBMCs. Every receptor here comes from a human donor in good health.

This sequence joins TRBV29-1 and TRBJ1-4; D unclear. Deletions cut 3 bases from V and 7 bases from J, with 6 bases between. There are 11 residues in the CDR3. CDR1 and CDR2 from the germline V gene are SQVTM and ANQGSEA. The CDR3 loop is CSVDLGEKLFF. DNA of the CDR3: TGCAGCGTTGATTTGGGTGAAAAACTGTTTTTT.

CDR3 sequence reads: CASSQVSADTQYF. The CDR3 nucleotides read TGTGCCAGCAGCCAGGTTTCGGCGGATACGCAGTATTTT. The gene calls are TRBV4-2 and TRBJ2-3; D unclear. Trimming took off 3 bases at V and 6 bases at J, with 10 bases between the two ends. This CDR3 has 13 residues. Germline loops: CDR1 LGHNA, CDR2 YNFKEQ.

This chain joins TRBV14 and TRBJ2-3; D not resolved. The CDR3 has 11 residues. Germline CDR1 SGHDN, CDR2 FVKESK. V lost 5 bases and J 5 bases, leaving 5 bases between the germline ends. CDR3 region: CASSKRDTQYF. The DNA of the CDR3 is TGTGCCAGCAGCAAGCGAGATACGCAGTATTTT.

The chain couples TRBV7-9 to TRBJ1-2; no firm D call. Trimming removed 5 bases from V and 0 bases from J, with 13 bases in between. The CDR3 runs 15 residues. Germline-derived CDR1 and CDR2 are SEHNR and FQNEAQ (reference sequence). The chain's CDR3 is CASSQHTDSNYGYTF. The CDR3 DNA sequence: TGTGCCAGCAGCCAACACACGGATTCTAACTATGGCTACACCTTC.

V and J are TRBV5-1 and TRBJ2-7; 10 bases line up with TRBD2. Germline V gene sequence: CDR1 SGHRS, CDR2 YFSETQ. V lost 0 bases and J lost 0; bases outside the gene matches: 6. The CDR3 consists of 17 residues. In DNA form, the CDR3 reads TGCGCCAGCAGCTTGGCGGCTAGCGGGAGCTCCTCCTACGAGCAGTACTTC. This translates into CASSLAASGSSSYEQYF.

The rearrangement uses TRBV29-1 and TRBJ1-1, with TRBD1 matching 8 bases. Unmatched junction bases numbered 8, after V lost 5 bases and J lost 3 bases. This CDR3 has 14 amino acids. Germline-derived CDR1 and CDR2 are SQVTM and ANQGSEA. The DNA of the CDR3 is TGCAGCGTTCGGACAGGGCCGTGGGACACTGAAGCTTTCTTT. Amino acids: CSVRTGPWDTEAFF.

V gene TRBV3-1 combines with J gene TRBJ1-1; tentatively, D is TRBD1 (5 bases). The CDR3 is 14 amino acids. Germline assignment: CDR1 LGHDT and CDR2 YNNKEL (reference sequence). Trimming took 4 bases from V and 10 from J, leaving 19 bases between them. CDR3 in amino acids: CASSLKPGLLGAFF. CDR3 nucleotide sequence: TGTGCCAGCAGCCTTAAACCGGGGCTTTTGGGAGCTTTCTTT.

The V call is TRBV12-3 or TRBV12-4, the J call TRBJ2-1; possible D gene TRBD1, 6 bases. Between the trimmed V and J ends, which lost 4 bases and 6 bases, there was a span of 16 bases. The CDR3 consists of 15 residues. Here the CDR3 DNA reads TGTGCCAGCAGTTCCCGGGAAGGGGGTACCAATGAGCAGTTCTTC. Translating it yields CASSSREGGTNEQFF.

The chain joins TRBV6-2 or TRBV6-3 to TRBJ1-5; D gene uncertain. Per the germline V gene, CDR1 is MNHEY and CDR2 is SVGEGT. V lost 2 bases to trimming and J lost 9 bases, with 14 bases between them. The CDR3 loop spans 14 amino acids. CDR3 sequence reads: CASSYTDIEGPQHF. CDR3 sequence (DNA): TGTGCCAGCAGTTACACAGACATTGAAGGGCCCCAGCATTTT.

The V gene is TRBV30, the J gene TRBJ2-7; 8 positions match TRBD2. Germline CDR1 reads GTSNPN; CDR2 reads SVGIG (reference sequence). This CDR3 is built from 15 residues. The CDR3 sequence: CESGTSGGGPHEQYF. The DNA for the CDR3 is TGTGAGTCAGGGACTAGTGGGGGAGGGCCCCACGAGCAGTACTTC.

The CDR3 DNA sequence: TGTGCCAGCAGCCAACTTGGGGAAGATGAGCAGTTCTTC. This gives the protein CASSQLGEDEQFF. V gene TRBV4-2 combines with J gene TRBJ2-1; D remains unclear. Between the trimmed V and J ends, which lost 2 bases and 8 bases, there was a span of 10 bases. The CDR3 covers 13 residues. The V gene's germline CDR1 is LGHNA and CDR2 YNFKEQ.

The V gene is TRBV10-3, the J gene TRBJ1-1; D unclear. The germline V and J ends were trimmed by 10 bases and 0 bases, with 12 bases remaining between them. This CDR3 has 13 residues. CDR1 ENHRY and CDR2 SYGVKD come from the germline V gene. Here the CDR3 DNA reads TGTGCCACCAGACGGCTGATGAACACTGAAGCTTTCTTT. Amino acid sequence: CATRRLMNTEAFF.

The rearrangement joins TRBV5-4 to TRBJ2-5; D might be TRBD2 (5 bases). Trimming cost V 3 bases and J 5 bases, with 11 bases left between them. This CDR3 region has 13 residues. The germline V gene has CDR1 SGHNT and CDR2 YYREEE (reference sequence). The CDR3 spells CASSSPGMETQYF. The CDR3 DNA reads as TGTGCCAGCAGCTCCCCCGGGATGGAGACCCAGTACTTC. Using reference TRBV5-4 and TRBJ2-5 for the parts outside the CDR3, the full variable domain is ETGVTQSPTHLIKTRGQQVTLRCSSQSGHNTVSWYQQALGQGPQFIFQYYREEENGRGNFPPRFSGLQFPNYSSELNVNALELDDSALYLCASSSPGMETQYFGPGTRLLVL.

The J gene is TRBJ1-2, the V gene TRBV29-1; D is possibly TRBD1 (5 bases). CDR1 and CDR2 (germline): SQVTM, ANQGSEA. This CDR3 region has 14 residues. Trimming removed 6 bases from V and 2 bases from J, with 16 bases in between. The DNA of the CDR3 is TGCAGCGTCGATAGGGGCAGTTTCAACTATGGCTACACCTTC. The encoded protein is CSVDRGSFNYGYTF.

The chain recombines TRBV3-1 with TRBJ1-1; D is uncertain. Germline V gene lookup returns CDR1 LGHDT and CDR2 YNNKEL (reference sequence). The ends were cut back, 2 bases at V and 1 base at J, with 8 bases in the middle. The CDR3 is 14 residues long. The CDR3 nucleotides are TGTGCCAGCAGCCAAAGGTCACCGAACACTGAAGCTTTCTTT. It translates to CASSQRSPNTEAFF.

The chain is built from TRBV29-1 and TRBJ1-5; maybe TRBD1 (5 bases). Germline V CDR1 and CDR2: SQVTM, ANQGSEA. The V and J ends lost 4 bases and 4 bases respectively, with 5 bases between them. CDR3 size: 11 residues. The CDR3 is CSVGGNQPQHF. The DNA for the CDR3 is TGCAGCGTTGGGGGGAATCAGCCCCAGCATTTT.

This clonotype was detected only once. This rearrangement joins TRBV14 to TRBJ1-2, with no clear D. CDR3 length equals 12 residues. Germline V gene lookup returns CDR1 SGHDN and CDR2 FVKESK. The ends were cut back, 2 bases at V and 4 bases at J, with 5 bases in the middle. This chain's CDR3 is CASSQTIYGYTF. The CDR3 bases are TGTGCCAGCAGCCAAACTATCTATGGCTACACCTTC. The full variable domain, with the rest looked up from reference TRBV14 and TRBJ1-2, is EAGVTQFPSHSVIEKGQTVTLRCDPISGHDNLYWYRRVMGKEIKFLLHFVKESKQDESGMPNNRFLAERTGGTYSTLKVQPAELEDSGVYFCASSQTIYGYTFGSGTRLTVV.

The chain carries TRBV5-1 and TRBJ2-2, with 8 bases fitting TRBD2. CDR3 length: 16 amino acids. Germline CDR1 SGHRS, CDR2 YFSETQ. Losses at the gene ends were 4 bases for V and 1 base for J; bases not matched to a gene: 6. The CDR3 region is CASSPSSGRNTGELFF. The CDR3 DNA follows: TGCGCCAGCAGCCCATCTAGCGGGCGGAACACCGGGGAGCTGTTTTTT.

This clonotype was observed a single time. V is TRBV20-1 and J is TRBJ1-1; unclear D gene. The CDR3 sequence is 13 residues long. Germline CDR1 is DFQATT and CDR2 is SNEGSKA (reference sequence). With 7 bases removed from V and 0 bases from J, the gap between germline ends came to 12 bases. The CDR3 DNA reads as TGCAGTGGCCCGGACCCATTGAACACTGAAGCTTTCTTT. It is translated as CSGPDPLNTEAFF.

The chain has TRBV7-2 and TRBJ2-5, with TRBD2 matching 7 bases. The CDR3 has 16 residues. J was trimmed by 1 base and V by 6 bases; bases with no gene match: 11. Germline CDR1 SGHTA, CDR2 FQGNSA. The CDR3 region has the DNA TGTGCCAGCAGTCCCACGACTGGCGGGGGCCAAGAGACCCAGTACTTC. The encoded protein is CASSPTTGGGQETQYF.

The rearrangement links TRBV20-1 to TRBJ1-5; D unclear. Germline values: CDR1 DFQATT, CDR2 SNEGSKA (reference sequence). The V end was cut by 1 base, the J end by 4 bases, with 14 bases between. The CDR3 is made up of 15 amino acids. DNA for the CDR3: TGCAGTGCTAGAGGCGGGGTTATGAAAAATCAGCCCCAGCATTTT. It yields the protein CSARGGVMKNQPQHF.

The chain links TRBV20-1 to TRBJ2-3; D not certain. CDR1 and CDR2 from the germline V gene are DFQATT and SNEGSKA (reference sequence). This CDR3 is 12 amino acids long. The V end lost 6 bases, the J end lost 2 bases, and 9 bases lay between the germline ends. The CDR3 is CSASTTTDTQYF. For the CDR3, the DNA is TGCAGTGCCTCGACAACCACAGATACGCAGTATTTT.

This clonotype was counted a few times. V is TRBV29-1 and J is TRBJ2-5; D possibly corresponds to TRBD2 (5 bases). With 6 bases removed from V and 2 bases from J, the gap between germline ends came to 10 bases. The CDR3 is 12 amino acids. Germline loops: CDR1 SQVTM, CDR2 ANQGSEA. The CDR3 region has the DNA TGCAGCGTGGACCGGACTCAAGAGACCCAGTACTTC. It translates to CSVDRTQETQYF.

This clonotype showed up just once. The gene calls are TRBV11-2 and TRBJ2-1; D is perhaps TRBD2 (6 bases). The CDR3 runs to 14 residues. Germline lookup yields CDR1 SGHAT and CDR2 FQNNGV. V was trimmed by 10 bases and J by 0 bases, leaving 13 bases between them. The CDR3 protein is CANPSASSYNEQFF. The DNA for the CDR3 is TGTGCCAACCCTAGCGCGAGCTCCTACAATGAGCAGTTCTTC.

This clonotype is a singleton in its sample. The CDR3 reads CASSPREWGTDTQYF. Written as DNA, the CDR3 is TGTGCCAGCAGCCCCCGGGAGTGGGGCACAGATACGCAGTATTTT. This chain joins TRBV7-2 and TRBJ2-3; D is possibly TRBD2 (6 bases). This CDR3 has 15 amino acids. The V end was cut by 5 bases, the J end by 1 base, with 13 bases between. CDR1 and CDR2 from the germline V gene are SGHTA and FQGNSA.

The chain joins TRBV29-1 to TRBJ1-1, with TRBD1 as a possible D gene (5 bases). V lost 6 bases and J 1 base, leaving 15 bases between the germline ends. Germline values: CDR1 SQVTM, CDR2 ANQGSEA. The CDR3 loop spans 14 amino acids. This CDR3 is CSVKPGPRNTEAFF. In DNA, the CDR3 is TGCAGCGTAAAGCCGGGACCCCGGAACACTGAAGCTTTCTTT.